In this sample, the clone carrying this T cell receptor beta chain turned up once. Some clones are missing from TCRdb's copy, which holds only in-frame ones; the method was immunoSEQ multiplex PCR. This table has around 82,000 clones, 80% to 95% appearing once. The data were taken from a study of blood T cell repertoires in COVID-19. Study-level background: Acute-phase and convalescent COVID-19 samples originated in the United States, Italy and Spain.

The length of the CDR3 is 15 residues. Germline V gene lookup returns CDR1 SGHRS and CDR2 YFSETQ. Trimming took off 0 bases at V and 10 bases at J, with 14 bases between the two ends. The receptor comes from a human donor in a cohort sampled during active COVID-19. Sequenced material: peripheral blood. The J gene is TRBJ1-6, the V gene TRBV5-1, with a possible D match to TRBD1 (5 bases). In DNA, the CDR3 is TGCGCCAGCAGCTTGGATCAGGGCGGAACCTCACCCCTCCACTTT. Protein product: CASSLDQGGTSPLHF.